This T cell receptor (beta chain) was found in a study of cytomegalovirus exposure and HLA in healthy donors. The CDR3 sequence is 14 residues long. Trimming took 7 bases from V and 0 from J, leaving 12 bases between them. Germline CDR1 MNHEY, CDR2 SVGAGI. Study-level points and caveats: Later analysis suggested most CMV-associated TCR beta chains were HLA-restricted. Some V segments (TRBV6-2 and TRBV6-3 among them) were excluded as indistinguishable. V- and J-gene trimming of TCR beta was linked (in a later analysis) to a missense DCLRE1C variant.

With regard to this clone: The antigen remains unidentified.

60 Vbeta and 13 Jbeta primers were used in PCR. The method was immunoSEQ multiplex PCR; TCRdb's version includes in-frame clones alone and lacks a portion of them. Of under 150,000 clones in the sample, about 80% were seen once. Sequenced sample: PBMCs. This chain links TRBV6-5 with TRBJ1-1, with a tentative D call TRBD1 (5 bases). The sequence was obtained from a young man in good health and CMV-seronegative. The CDR3 DNA follows: TGTGCCAGCACCCCGGGACTTTTGAACACTGAAGCTTTCTTT. This codes for CASTPGLLNTEAFF.